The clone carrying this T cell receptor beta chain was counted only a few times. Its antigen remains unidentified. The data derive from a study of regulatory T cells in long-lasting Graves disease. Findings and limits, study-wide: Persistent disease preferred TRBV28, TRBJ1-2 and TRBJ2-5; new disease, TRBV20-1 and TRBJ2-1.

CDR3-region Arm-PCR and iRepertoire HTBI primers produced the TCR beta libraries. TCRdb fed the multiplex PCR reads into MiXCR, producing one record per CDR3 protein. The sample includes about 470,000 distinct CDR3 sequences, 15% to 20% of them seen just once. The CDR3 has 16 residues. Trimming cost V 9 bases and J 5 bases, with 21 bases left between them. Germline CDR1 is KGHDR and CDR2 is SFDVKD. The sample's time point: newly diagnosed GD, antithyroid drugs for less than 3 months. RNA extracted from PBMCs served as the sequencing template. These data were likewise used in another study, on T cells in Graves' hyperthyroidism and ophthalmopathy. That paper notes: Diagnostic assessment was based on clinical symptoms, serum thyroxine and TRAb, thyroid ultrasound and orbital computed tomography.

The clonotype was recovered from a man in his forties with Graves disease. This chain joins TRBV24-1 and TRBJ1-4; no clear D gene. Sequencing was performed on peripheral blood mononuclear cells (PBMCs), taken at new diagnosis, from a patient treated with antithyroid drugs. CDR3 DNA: TGTGCCACCCCTCCCCCTCCCGGGTTGAGAAATGAAAAACTGTTTTTT. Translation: CATPPPPGLRNEKLFF.